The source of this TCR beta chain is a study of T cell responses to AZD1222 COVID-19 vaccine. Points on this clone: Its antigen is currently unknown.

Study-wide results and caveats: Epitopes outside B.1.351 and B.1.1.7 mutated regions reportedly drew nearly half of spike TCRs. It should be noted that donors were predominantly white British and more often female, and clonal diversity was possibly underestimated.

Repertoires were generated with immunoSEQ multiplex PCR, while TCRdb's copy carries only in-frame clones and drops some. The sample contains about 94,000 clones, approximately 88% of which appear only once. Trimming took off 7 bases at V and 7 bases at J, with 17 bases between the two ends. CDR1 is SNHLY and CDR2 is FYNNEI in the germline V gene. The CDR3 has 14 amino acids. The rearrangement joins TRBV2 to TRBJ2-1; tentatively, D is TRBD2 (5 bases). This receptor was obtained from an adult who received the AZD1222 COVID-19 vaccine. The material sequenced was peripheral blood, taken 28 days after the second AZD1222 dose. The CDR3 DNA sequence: TGTGCCAGCATGGGTACCCAAAGAGGGAATGAGCAGTTCTTC. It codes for CASMGTQRGNEQFF.